The source of this TCR beta chain is a study of technical replicates of blood from a handful of donors. Germline-derived CDR1 and CDR2 are LGHNT and FRNRAP. Trimming shortened V by 6 bases and J by 2 bases, and 14 bases separated the two germline ends. The CDR3 is made up of 14 amino acids. The data were produced by immunoSEQ multiplex PCR, yet TCRdb's version contains in-frame clones alone and is incomplete. The table has tens of thousands of clones, 85% to 95% seen once. The sequenced sample was PBMCs. V usage is TRBV12-5 and J usage is TRBJ2-7; D might be TRBD2 (5 bases). The receptor was isolated from a human donor in good health. Some clones in this sample may be carry-over from other donors' samples. The CDR3 coding sequence is TGTGCTAGTGGAGGCAACCGGGAACCCTACGAGCAGTACTTC. It codes for CASGGNREPYEQYF.